One sample yielded the 3 T cell receptor beta chains listed below, sequenced in a study of blood T cell repertoires in COVID-19. Profiling relied on immunoSEQ multiplex PCR, and the TCRdb table lists in-frame clones only, not all of them. The data contain about 48,000 clones, just over 85% of them singletons. Sequencing was done on a sample of peripheral blood. Source of these receptors: a woman older than 75 with COVID-19, enrolled during active disease.

V gene TRBV24-1 combines with J gene TRBJ2-3; 10 bases are a match to TRBD1. The CDR3 spans 16 residues. Unmatched junction bases numbered 5, after V lost 3 bases and J lost 3 bases. Germline V gene sequence: CDR1 KGHDR, CDR2 SFDVKD. The CDR3 reads CATSDPRDRGTDTQYF. The CDR3 region has the DNA TGTGCCACCAGTGATCCCCGGGACAGGGGAACAGATACGCAGTATTTT.

The V call is TRBV30, the J call TRBJ2-7, with D unclear. This CDR3 contains 11 residues. Germline CDR1 and CDR2: GTSNPN and SVGIG (reference sequence). With 5 bases removed from V and 0 bases from J, the gap between germline ends came to 5 bases. Here the CDR3 reads CAWGRSYEQYF. The CDR3 bases are TGTGCCTGGGGCCGCTCCTACGAGCAGTACTTC.

This chain joins TRBV5-4 and TRBJ1-2; D is unresolved. From germline, CDR1 is SGHNT and CDR2 YYREEE (reference sequence). Trimming took off 0 bases at V and 1 base at J, with 16 bases between the two ends. The CDR3 length is 17 residues. CDR3 DNA sequence: TGTGCCAGCAGCTTGGTTGGTCGGGGAGGGTTTAACTATGGCTACACCTTC. It is translated as CASSLVGRGGFNYGYTF.